The following is a T cell receptor beta chain sequence with its context. Template for every sorted-subset replicate PCR totaled around 200 ng DNA, about 30,000 T cell genomes. The repertoire was sequenced with immunoSEQ multiplex PCR; TCRdb's copy has only in-frame clones and lacks some. Seen here are about 1.5 million clones, over 95% observed once, and the top ten hold over 1%. The donor population consisted of healthy HIV-negative adults with no recent acute infections or vaccinations. These data belong to a study of shared clonotypes between healthy human individuals. Study in general: Each donor's CD8 memory used one plate, CD8 naive two, each CD4 subset three.

With 5 bases clipped from V and 6 bases from J, the junction kept 4 bases outside the gene matches. CDR3 length: 12 amino acids. The V gene's germline CDR1 is PRHDT and CDR2 FYEKMQ (reference sequence). Sequenced: naive CD4+ T cells sorted from blood. Noted subset: CD45RA+ positively selected. The clonotype was recovered from a man younger than 40 in good health. The chain employs TRBV13 and TRBJ2-7; 7 bases are a match to TRBD1. The CDR3 is CASSADRCEQYF. In DNA, the CDR3 is TGTGCCAGCAGCGCGGACAGGTGCGAGCAGTACTTC.